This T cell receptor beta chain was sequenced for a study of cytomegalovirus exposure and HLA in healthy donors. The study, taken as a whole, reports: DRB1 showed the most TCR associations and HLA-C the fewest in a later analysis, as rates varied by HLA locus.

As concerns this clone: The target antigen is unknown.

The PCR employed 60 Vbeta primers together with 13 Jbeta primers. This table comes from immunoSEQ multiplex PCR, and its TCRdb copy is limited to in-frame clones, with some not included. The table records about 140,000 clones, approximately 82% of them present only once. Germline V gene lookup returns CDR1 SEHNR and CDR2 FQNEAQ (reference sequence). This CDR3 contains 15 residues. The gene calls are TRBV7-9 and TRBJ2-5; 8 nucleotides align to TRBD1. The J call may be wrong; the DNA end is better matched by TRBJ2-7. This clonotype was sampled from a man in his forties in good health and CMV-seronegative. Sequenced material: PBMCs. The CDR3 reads CASSDGRGLLYEQYF. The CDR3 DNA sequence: TGTGCCAGCAGCGACGGCAGGGGGCTCCTCTACGAGCAGTACTTC.